Below are 23 T cell receptor beta chains sequenced from a single sample in a study of STAT3 mutations in large granular lymphocyte leukemia. General study points: Every T-cell large granular lymphocyte leukemia patient had at least one immunodominant TCR beta clonotype.

Their recognized antigens are unknown. Profiling relied on immunoSEQ multiplex PCR, and the TCRdb table lists in-frame clones only, not all of them. The sample has about 3,000 clones, roughly four fifths seen once; the top ten hold roughly a third. Material for sequencing was peripheral blood mononuclear cells. The receptor set was obtained from a man in his sixties with T-cell large granular lymphocyte leukemia. Some clones in this sample may be carry-over from other donors' samples.

V usage is TRBV6-5 and J usage is TRBJ2-7; 10 nucleotides align to TRBD2. V was clipped by 0 bases and J by 4 bases; unmatched bases: 3. The CDR3 covers 15 residues. The germline V gene has CDR1 MNHEY and CDR2 SVGAGI. In DNA, the CDR3 is TGTGCCAGCAGTTACTCAGCTAGCGGGAGTTACGAGCAGTACTTC. Its translation is CASSYSASGSYEQYF.

The chain is built from TRBV25-1 and TRBJ2-2, with a weak D call TRBD1 (6 bases). Germline CDR1 reads MGHDK; CDR2 reads SYGVNS. V lost 8 bases to trimming and J lost 0 bases, with 13 bases between them. CDR3 length: 15 amino acids. The CDR3 DNA follows: TGTGCCAGCGGAGGACAGCTCACGAACACCGGGGAGCTGTTTTTT. Translated: CASGGQLTNTGELFF. The full variable domain, completed using reference TRBV25-1 and TRBJ2-2, is EADIYQTPRYLVIGTGKKITLECSQTMGHDKMYWYQQDPGMELHLIHYSYGVNSTEKGDLSSESTVSRIRTEHFPLTLESARPSHTSQYLCASGGQLTNTGELFFGEGSRLTVL.

The rearrangement links TRBV29-1 to TRBJ1-1; TRBD1 matches at 7 bases. Unmatched junction bases numbered 6, after V lost 7 bases and J lost 1 base. The CDR3 is 13 amino acids. From germline, CDR1 is SQVTM and CDR2 ANQGSEA. CDR3 protein: CSAQGQPNTEAFF. As DNA, the CDR3 is TGCAGCGCCCAGGGACAGCCGAACACTGAAGCTTTCTTT. The full variable domain, rest sourced from reference TRBV29-1 and TRBJ1-1, is SAVISQKPSRDICQRGTSLTIQCQVDSQVTMMFWYRQQPGQSLTLIATANQGSEATYESGFVIDKFPISRPNLTFSTLTVSNMSPEDSSIYLCSAQGQPNTEAFFGQGTRLTVV.

The V gene is TRBV29-1, the J gene TRBJ2-7; 8 bases are shared with TRBD1. Per the germline V gene, CDR1 is SQVTM and CDR2 is ANQGSEA. J gave up 1 base and V 6 bases, and 8 bases lay outside the gene matches. The CDR3 covers 14 residues. The CDR3 coding sequence is TGCAGCGTCAGCCGGGACAGGTCTTCCTACGAGCAGTACTTC. This gives the protein CSVSRDRSSYEQYF.

This chain connects TRBV7-9 to TRBJ1-4; the D gene is possibly TRBD1 (6 bases). This CDR3 comprises 14 residues. Trimming removed 4 bases at V and 5 bases at J, with 11 bases between. Germline CDR1 and CDR2: SEHNR and FQNEAQ (reference sequence). Written as DNA, the CDR3 is TGTGCCAGCAGCTACAGGGACCTGAATGAAAAACTGTTTTTT. Protein sequence: CASSYRDLNEKLFF.

The V call is TRBV6-1, the J call TRBJ2-1; 11 positions match TRBD2. Trimming took 8 bases from V and 8 from J; bases not matched to a gene: 5. The CDR3 runs to 13 residues. The germline V gene has CDR1 MNHNS and CDR2 SASEGT. This CDR3 is CASRLAGTYEQFF. Here the CDR3 DNA reads TGTGCCAGCCGACTAGCGGGAACTTATGAGCAGTTCTTC.

The chain is built from TRBV5-1 and TRBJ2-5; either TRBD1 or TRBD2 may fit D (5 bases each). This CDR3 is 14 amino acids long. CDR1 and CDR2 from the germline V gene are SGHRS and YFSETQ. The germline V and J ends were trimmed by 4 bases and 1 base, with 11 bases remaining between them. The CDR3: CASSGGDVQETQYF. DNA of the CDR3: TGCGCCAGCAGCGGGGGTGACGTCCAAGAGACCCAGTACTTC.

V and J are TRBV5-4 and TRBJ2-1; 7 positions match TRBD1. CDR3 size: 16 residues. V shed 9 bases and J 3 bases; nucleotides not matched to a gene: 15. Germline assignment: CDR1 SGHNT and CDR2 YYREEE (reference sequence). Written as DNA, the CDR3 is TGTGCCACTCCGGGACAGAGTGGGGAAAGCTACAATGAGCAGTTCTTC. Its protein product is CATPGQSGESYNEQFF. The full variable domain, with the rest looked up from reference TRBV5-4 and TRBJ2-1, is ETGVTQSPTHLIKTRGQQVTLRCSSQSGHNTVSWYQQALGQGPQFIFQYYREEENGRGNFPPRFSGLQFPNYSSELNVNALELDDSALYLCATPGQSGESYNEQFFGPGTRLTVL.

This chain uses TRBV6-1 with TRBJ2-5, with TRBD2 matching 11 bases. The CDR3 has 15 amino acids. CDR1 is MNHNS, CDR2 SASEGT, per germline. The V and J ends lost 5 bases and 4 bases, in that order; junction bases with no gene match: 6. The CDR3 reads CASSLAGGPRETQYF. The CDR3 bases are TGTGCCAGCAGTTTAGCGGGAGGGCCTAGAGAGACCCAGTACTTC.

The CDR3 region is CASSQGQNTEAFF. For the CDR3, the DNA is TGCGCCAGCAGCCAGGGACAGAACACTGAAGCTTTCTTT. The chain is built from TRBV5-1 and TRBJ1-1; D is possibly TRBD1 (6 bases). Between the trimmed V and J ends, which lost 4 bases and 1 base, there was a span of 8 bases. The CDR3 runs 13 residues. CDR1 and CDR2 (germline): SGHRS, YFSETQ.

This chain uses TRBV5-1 with TRBJ1-1; TRBD1 agrees at 8 bases. The V and J ends lost 4 bases and 0 bases, in that order; junction bases with no gene match: 8. This CDR3 has 16 residues. Germline assignment: CDR1 SGHRS and CDR2 YFSETQ. The DNA for the CDR3 is TGCGCCAGCAGCACAAGACAGGGGTGGGTGAACACTGAAGCTTTCTTT. Its translation is CASSTRQGWVNTEAFF.

As regards this clone: At one end, the junction sequence differs from germline, possibly due to a read error. CDR3 DNA: TGCAGCGCTGAATACACCGGGGAGCTGTTTTTT. This sequence encodes CSAEYTGELFF. The V gene is TRBV29-1, the J gene TRBJ2-2; no clear D. The CDR3 runs 11 residues. From germline, CDR1 is SQVTM and CDR2 ANQGSEA.

The J gene is TRBJ1-2, the V gene TRBV5-5; D is unresolved. This CDR3 spans 12 amino acids. The V gene lost 0 bases and the J gene lost 6 bases, with 6 bases spanning the gap. From germline, CDR1 is SGHKS and CDR2 YYEKEE (reference sequence). This chain's CDR3 is CASSLEMDGYTF. CDR3 bases: TGTGCCAGCAGCTTGGAAATGGATGGCTACACCTTC.

The chain is built from TRBV10-3 and TRBJ1-5, with D uncertain. The V end was cut by 4 bases, the J end by 6 bases, with 13 bases between. The CDR3 runs to 14 residues. The germline CDR1 and CDR2 sequences are ENHRY and SYGVKD. CDR3 amino acids: CAISGEGSGQPQHF. The CDR3 region has the DNA TGTGCCATCAGTGGCGAGGGTTCGGGTCAGCCCCAGCATTTT.

The V and J genes are TRBV6-1 and TRBJ2-1; D remains unclear. The CDR3 covers 12 residues. The V and J ends lost 4 bases and 4 bases respectively, with 5 bases between them. Germline V gene sequence: CDR1 MNHNS, CDR2 SASEGT. CDR3 region: CASSALYNEQFF. In nucleotides, the CDR3 is TGTGCCAGCAGTGCGCTATACAATGAGCAGTTCTTC.

The gene calls are TRBV5-1 and TRBJ1-1; 11 bases align to TRBD1. Germline lookup yields CDR1 SGHRS and CDR2 YFSETQ. The CDR3 is 16 amino acids. Trimming removed 4 bases from V and 4 bases from J; junction bases left unmatched: 9. The CDR3 nucleotides are TGCGCCAGCAGCCGGGACAGGGGGATAGTAGGCACTGAAGCTTTCTTT. It codes for CASSRDRGIVGTEAFF.

This clone was recorded a few times. V is TRBV18 and J is TRBJ1-1; no firm D call. Trimming stripped 2 bases from V and 7 bases from J, with 17 bases between. This CDR3 contains 15 residues. Looked up from germline, CDR1 is KGHSH and CDR2 is LQKENI. The CDR3 sequence: CASSPVADSLDEAFF. In nucleotides, the CDR3 is TGTGCCAGCTCACCAGTGGCCGATTCCTTGGATGAAGCTTTCTTT.

The genes are TRBV5-1 and TRBJ1-1; no clear D. Trimming pared 1 base from V and 2 bases from J, leaving 6 bases between. This CDR3 region has 13 residues. CDR1 and CDR2 from the germline V gene are SGHRS and YFSETQ. The CDR3 bases are TGCGCCAGCAGCTTGACGCTAAACACTGAAGCTTTCTTT. Its translation: CASSLTLNTEAFF.

This CDR3 is CASSLVGESGYTF. Written as DNA, the CDR3 is TGCGCCAGCAGCTTGGTAGGGGAATCGGGCTACACCTTC. V gene TRBV5-1 combines with J gene TRBJ1-2, with TRBD1 as a possible D gene (5 bases). Trimming took off 0 bases at V and 8 bases at J, with 11 bases between the two ends. CDR3 length equals 13 residues. Germline loops: CDR1 SGHRS, CDR2 YFSETQ.

The chain couples TRBV29-1 to TRBJ2-7, with TRBD2 identical over 7 bases. Losses at the gene ends were 5 bases for V and 3 bases for J; bases not matched to a gene: 7. CDR1 SQVTM and CDR2 ANQGSEA come from the germline V gene. CDR3 size: 13 residues. CDR3 residues: CSVLKREGYEQYF. The CDR3, as DNA: TGCAGCGTTCTGAAGCGGGAAGGCTACGAGCAGTACTTC.

The chain links TRBV11-3 to TRBJ2-3; the D is unclear. Trimming removed 3 bases from V and 5 bases from J, with 6 bases in between. There are 12 residues in the CDR3. Germline V gene data show CDR1 as SGHNT and CDR2 as YENEEA. CDR3 protein: CASSFLGDTQYF. Written as DNA, the CDR3 is TGTGCCAGCAGCTTTTTGGGAGATACGCAGTATTTT.

This clone was observed a single time. The V call is TRBV5-5, the J call TRBJ1-2, with TRBD1 as a possible D gene (6 bases). Trimming left V 4 bases short and J 7 bases short, with 14 bases between. The CDR3 has 13 residues. Germline V lookup: CDR1 SGHKS, CDR2 YYEKEE (reference sequence). The CDR3, as DNA: TGTGCCAGCAGCCCTTCTGGGGGCCTTGGCTACACCTTC. Its protein is CASSPSGGLGYTF.

The genes are TRBV13 and TRBJ2-1, with D possibly matching TRBD1 (6 bases). In germline, CDR1 is PRHDT, CDR2 FYEKMQ (reference sequence). Deletions cut 6 bases from V and 8 bases from J, with 11 bases between. The CDR3 is 12 residues long. In DNA, the CDR3 is TGTGCCAGCAGTTCTGGGGGCCATGAGCAGTTCTTC. Protein product: CASSSGGHEQFF.